The 30 T cell receptor beta chains reported below all come from one sample, sequenced in a study of early T cells in non-severe SARS-CoV-2 infection (dated by TCRdb to the early 2020s). The library was made by 5' RACE. Sequenced using a NextSeq 500. Using fastp trimming at Q25 and MiXCR clonotype assembly, TCRdb reanalyzed the public sequencing data and kept in-frame beta chains. Rows merge per CDR3 protein into single entries with the most common DNA and genes. Here the sample has 45,000 to 65,000 distinct CDR3 sequences; approximately 12% occur a single time. Of the sample, around 2.5% falls within the top ten clones. The starting material was whole blood, obtained at baseline. The receptors come from an adult who was a healthcare worker with PCR-confirmed SARS-CoV-2 infection or an uninfected control (not recorded which).

The chain recombines TRBV12-3 or TRBV12-4 with TRBJ2-2; D not certain. The V end was cut by 5 bases, the J end by 3 bases, with 13 bases between. The CDR3 consists of 15 residues. In DNA, the CDR3 is TGTGCCAGCAGTCTCCACCAGCCGGACACCGGGGAGCTGTTTTTT. Translated: CASSLHQPDTGELFF.

On this clonotype: This could be a read error, since a much larger clone is one nucleotide away. The J gene is TRBJ1-2, the V gene TRBV20-1, with no clear D. This CDR3 is 15 amino acids long. Trimming took 0 bases from V and 0 from J, leaving 11 bases between them. The germline CDR1 and CDR2 sequences are DFQATT and SNEGSKA (reference sequence). CDR3 coding DNA: TGCAGTGCTAGAGAGACGGAGAATGCTAACTATGGCTACACCTTC. The encoded protein is CSARETENANYGYTF.

The chain employs TRBV19 and TRBJ1-2; D gene ambiguous. Germline CDR1 LNHDA, CDR2 SQIVND (reference sequence). Trimming removed 1 base from V and 2 bases from J, with 8 bases in between. This CDR3 has 14 amino acids. This CDR3 is CASSIGRNNYGYTF. The CDR3 DNA sequence: TGTGCCAGTAGTATAGGAAGGAACAACTATGGCTACACCTTC.

In this sample, this clonotype turned up a few times. The chain links TRBV7-9 to TRBJ2-3; unclear D gene. The CDR3 length is 17 residues. Germline V gives CDR1 SEHNR, CDR2 FQNEAQ (reference sequence). Trimming took 4 bases from V and 2 from J, leaving 19 bases between them. The CDR3 DNA is TGTGCCAGCAGCTCGGACGAGACGGTATACTTCACAGATACGCAGTATTTT. Translation gives CASSSDETVYFTDTQYF.

This clonotype was detected only a few times. This chain joins TRBV12-3 or TRBV12-4 and TRBJ2-2, with 7 bases identical to TRBD1. V lost 3 bases and J lost 1; bases outside the gene matches: 2. The CDR3 consists of 15 residues. The CDR3 DNA reads as TGTGCCAGCAGTTTTCAGGGGGTGAACACCGGGGAGCTGTTTTTT. Residues: CASSFQGVNTGELFF.

This clonotype showed up just a few times. The V gene is TRBV7-2, the J gene TRBJ2-4; 10 bases map to TRBD1. CDR1 SGHTA and CDR2 FQGNSA come from the germline V gene. V lost 5 bases, J lost 5 bases, and 3 bases stayed unmatched. This CDR3 is 14 amino acids long. The CDR3 coding sequence is TGTGCCAGCAGCAAGACAGGGGGCGAAAACATTCAGTACTTC. It translates to CASSKTGGENIQYF. Full variable domain (rest looked up from reference TRBV7-2 and TRBJ2-4): GAGVSQSPSNKVTEKGKDVELRCDPISGHTALYWYRQSLGQGLEFLIYFQGNSAPDKSGLPSDRFSAERTGGSVSTLTIQRTQQEDSAVYLCASSKTGGENIQYFGAGTRLSVL.

By proportion, this clonotype is medium-sized. The chain uses TRBV10-2 and TRBJ1-1; TRBD1 might be the D (5 bases). CDR3 length: 15 residues. Deletions cut 0 bases from V and 4 bases from J, with 12 bases between. Looked up from germline, CDR1 is WSHSY and CDR2 is SAAADI. CDR3 nucleotide sequence: TGCGCCAGCAGTGAGTCTCGGGGGATAGCCACTGAAGCTTTCTTT. Protein: CASSESRGIATEAFF.

This clonotype has at least ten counts. The J gene is TRBJ1-5, the V gene TRBV28; no clear D. V shed 7 bases and J shed 2 bases, with 12 bases lying between them. The germline V gene has CDR1 MDHEN and CDR2 SYDVKM. CDR3 length equals 14 residues. The CDR3 DNA sequence: TGTGCCAGCAAGAACGTAGTTGGCAATCAGCCCCAGCATTTT. It encodes CASKNVVGNQPQHF.

V and J are TRBV24-1 and TRBJ2-2; D might be TRBD1 (6 bases). The CDR3 is made up of 16 amino acids. Trimming removed 10 bases at V and 2 bases at J, with 19 bases between. Germline V gene sequence: CDR1 KGHDR, CDR2 SFDVKD. The CDR3 spells CATPGSGRGNTGELFF. In DNA form, the CDR3 reads TGTGCCACTCCAGGAAGCGGCAGGGGCAACACCGGGGAGCTGTTTTTT.

This clonotype has more than one count but fewer than ten. The CDR3, as DNA: TGCGCCAGCAGCCCAAGAGGACTAGCCGATAGCTCCTACGAGCAGTACTTC. As protein: CASSPRGLADSSYEQYF. J is TRBJ2-7 and V is TRBV4-1; the match to TRBD2 covers 8 bases. CDR3 length: 17 amino acids. The germline V gene has CDR1 MGHRA and CDR2 YSYEKL. The ends lost 4 bases at V and 0 bases at J; junction bases unmatched: 11.

Many counts were recorded for this clonotype. The chain recombines TRBV9 with TRBJ1-2, with D unclear. The CDR3 consists of 14 residues. V lost 5 bases to trimming and J lost 2 bases, with 13 bases between them. The V gene's germline CDR1 is SGDLS and CDR2 YYNGEE. The CDR3 region is CASSRGYGNYGYTF. The CDR3 nucleotides are TGTGCCAGCAGTAGAGGCTACGGAAACTATGGCTACACCTTC.

The chain carries TRBV29-1 and TRBJ1-6, with D possibly TRBD1 on 5 matching bases. The CDR3 contains 12 residues. Germline-derived CDR1 and CDR2 are SQVTM and ANQGSEA. The germline V and J ends were trimmed by 7 bases and 7 bases, with 11 bases remaining between them. The CDR3 nucleotides read TGCAGCGCCCGGGGGGAAAATTCACCCCTCCACTTT. It codes for CSARGENSPLHF.

The chain is built from TRBV11-2 and TRBJ2-2; D is uncertain. Between the trimmed V and J ends, which lost 5 bases and 11 bases, there was a span of 15 bases. CDR3 length: 13 amino acids. Germline V gene data show CDR1 as SGHAT and CDR2 as FQNNGV. In DNA, the CDR3 is TGTGCCAGCAGCCCCGTGCGCCGAATAGAGCTGTTTTTT. It yields the protein CASSPVRRIELFF. The full variable domain, its missing parts supplied by reference TRBV11-2 and TRBJ2-2, is EAGVAQSPRYKIIEKRQSVAFWCNPISGHATLYWYQQILGQGPKLLIQFQNNGVVDDSQLPKDRFSAERLKGVDSTLKIQPAKLEDSAVYLCASSPVRRIELFFGEGSRLTVL.

This clonotype was counted between two and nine times. This rearrangement joins TRBV4-1 to TRBJ2-7; D call uncertain. Trimming cost V 1 base and J 1 base, with 5 bases left between them. The germline V gene encodes CDR1 MGHRA and CDR2 YSYEKL. The CDR3 spans 13 residues. Written as DNA, the CDR3 is TGCGCCAGCAGCCAAGCCGGGTCCTACGAGCAGTACTTC. Its translation is CASSQAGSYEQYF.

Turning to this clonotype: The CDR3 ends on some other residue instead of the conserved phenylalanine or tryptophan, so this is likely a read error. The chain recombines TRBV28 with TRBJ2-1; 7 bases fit TRBD2. V lost 5 bases to trimming and J lost 1 base; unmatched junction nucleotides: 14. CDR3 length equals 18 residues. Germline-derived CDR1 and CDR2 are MDHEN and SYDVKM. The CDR3 loop is CASSPRASGRGSYNEQFS. The CDR3, as DNA: TGTGCCAGCAGTCCCCGGGCGTCGGGGCGGGGGTCCTACAATGAGCAGTTCTCC.

The rearrangement joins TRBV6-4 to TRBJ2-1; D is uncertain. Between the trimmed V and J ends, which lost 3 bases and 5 bases, there was a span of 8 bases. CDR3 size: 13 residues. Germline values: CDR1 MRHNA, CDR2 SNTAGT. The chain's CDR3 is CASSESSNNEQFF. The CDR3 DNA sequence: TGTGCCAGCAGTGAATCTAGTAACAATGAGCAGTTCTTC.

There are a few counts of this clonotype. This chain joins TRBV5-1 and TRBJ2-3; D is undetermined. CDR1 is SGHRS, CDR2 YFSETQ, per germline. The length of the CDR3 is 15 residues. V lost 0 bases to trimming and J lost 4 bases, with 12 bases between them. The CDR3: CASSLDGEGADTQYF. Written as DNA, the CDR3 is TGCGCCAGCAGCTTGGACGGAGAAGGCGCAGATACGCAGTATTTT. Using reference TRBV5-1 and TRBJ2-3 for the parts outside the CDR3, the full variable domain is KAGVTQTPRYLIKTRGQQVTLSCSPISGHRSVSWYQQTPGQGLQFLFEYFSETQRNKGNFPGRFSGRQFSNSRSEMNVSTLELGDSALYLCASSLDGEGADTQYFGPGTRLTVL.

In this sample, this clonotype turned up a few times. This CDR3 reads CSVVALAGGPGYNEQFF. The CDR3 DNA sequence: TGCAGCGTTGTTGCCCTAGCGGGAGGGCCGGGCTACAATGAGCAGTTCTTC. This sequence joins TRBV29-1 and TRBJ2-1, with 12 bases matching TRBD2. Germline V CDR1 and CDR2: SQVTM, ANQGSEA. V dropped 4 bases and J dropped 3; count of bases not matched to a gene: 10. CDR3 length equals 17 residues.

This chain joins TRBV6-2 or TRBV6-3 and TRBJ2-1, with D perhaps matching TRBD2 (6 bases). The CDR3 sequence is 17 residues long. V lost 2 bases and J 7 bases, leaving 21 bases between the germline ends. Germline CDR1 and CDR2: MNHEY and SVGEGT. CDR3 amino acids: CASSYKVGSIERNEQFF. CDR3 in DNA: TGTGCCAGCAGTTACAAAGTCGGGAGTATTGAACGGAATGAGCAGTTCTTC.

Ten or more counts support this clonotype. The chain uses TRBV6-2 or TRBV6-3 and TRBJ1-5; D ambiguous. This CDR3 spans 13 amino acids. The V end was cut by 2 bases, the J end by 7 bases, with 9 bases between. The germline CDR1 and CDR2 sequences are MNHEY and SVGEGT. CDR3 coding DNA: TGTGCCAGCAGTTACGGGAACGGCCAGCCCCAGCATTTT. Its protein is CASSYGNGQPQHF.

This clonotype was counted only a few times. The chain uses TRBV29-1 and TRBJ1-3; a weak D match, TRBD1 (6 bases). Trimming removed 6 bases at V and 0 bases at J, with 6 bases between. Germline V gives CDR1 SQVTM, CDR2 ANQGSEA. This CDR3 has 12 amino acids. The CDR3 region is CSVDSSGNTIYF. The CDR3 DNA reads as TGCAGCGTGGACAGCTCTGGAAACACCATATATTTT.

V is TRBV19 and J is TRBJ2-7; 11 nucleotides match TRBD1. The CDR3 loop spans 15 amino acids. Germline assignment: CDR1 LNHDA and CDR2 SQIVND (reference sequence). V was pared by 5 bases and J by 0 bases, with 3 bases of the junction left unmatched. The CDR3 DNA reads TGTGCCAGTAGTGCCGGGACAGGGGGCTCCTACGAGCAGTACTTC. It specifies CASSAGTGGSYEQYF. The variable domain in full, completed from reference TRBV19 and TRBJ2-7, reads DGGITQSPKYLFRKEGQNVTLSCEQNLNHDAMYWYRQDPGQGLRLIYYSQIVNDFQKGDIAEGYSVSREKKESFPLTVTSAQKNPTAFYLCASSAGTGGSYEQYFGPGTRLTVT.

This clonotype was counted only a few times. V gene TRBV10-1 combines with J gene TRBJ1-1, with D unclear. Germline CDR1 reads WNHNN; CDR2 reads SYGVQD (reference sequence). The V end was cut by 3 bases, the J end by 1 base, with 9 bases between. The CDR3 is 14 residues long. CDR3 amino acids: CASSDATTNTEAFF. CDR3 in DNA: TGCGCCAGCAGTGACGCTACAACGAACACTGAAGCTTTCTTT.

This clonotype was detected many times. V usage is TRBV28 and J usage is TRBJ1-4; D remains ambiguous. Germline V CDR1 and CDR2: MDHEN, SYDVKM. The V end lost 6 bases, the J end lost 3 bases, and 17 bases lay between the germline ends. The CDR3 runs to 16 residues. The CDR3 region has the DNA TGTGCCAGCAGCCGATTCGGTACTGACCCTAATGAAAAACTGTTTTTT. It encodes CASSRFGTDPNEKLFF.

This clonotype was seen only a few times. The chain uses TRBV5-4 and TRBJ1-6, with TRBD1 matching 7 bases. The CDR3 is made up of 15 amino acids. With 5 bases clipped from V and 10 bases from J, the junction kept 12 bases outside the gene matches. Germline values: CDR1 SGHNT, CDR2 YYREEE (reference sequence). The CDR3 is CASRLENRGSSPLHF. As DNA, the CDR3 is TGTGCCAGCAGACTGGAAAACAGGGGTAGCTCACCCCTCCACTTT.

There are a few counts of this clonotype. This rearrangement joins TRBV28 to TRBJ2-3; 8 bases match TRBD2. The CDR3 contains 16 residues. V shed 5 bases and J 0 bases; nucleotides not matched to a gene: 7. From germline, CDR1 is MDHEN and CDR2 SYDVKM. CDR3 residues: CASSRTSGYSTDTQYF. CDR3 in DNA: TGTGCCAGCAGTAGAACTAGCGGATATAGCACAGATACGCAGTATTTT.

This clonotype was seen a handful of times. The CDR3 loop reads CASSVSSGYSEQYF. CDR3 nucleotides: TGTGCCAGCAGTGTGTCTAGCGGGTACTCCGAGCAGTACTTC. The rearrangement uses TRBV6-1 and TRBJ2-7; TRBD2 aligns across 8 bases. This CDR3 has 14 amino acids. In germline, CDR1 is MNHNS, CDR2 SASEGT. V gave up 4 bases and J gave up 6 bases; unmatched junction bases: 8.

V gene TRBV6-6 combines with J gene TRBJ2-3; TRBD2 matches at 8 bases. This CDR3 comprises 17 residues. Germline trimming cut 0 bases from V and 4 bases from J; bases unmatched to any gene: 9. Germline lookup yields CDR1 MNHNY and CDR2 SVGAGI (reference sequence). Written as DNA, the CDR3 is TGTGCCAGCAGTTACTCCTCTCAAGCGGGAGCGGCAGATACGCAGTATTTT. Translation: CASSYSSQAGAADTQYF.

The chain employs TRBV12-3 or TRBV12-4 and TRBJ1-1; D call uncertain. V was clipped by 3 bases and J by 6 bases, with 8 bases between them. The CDR3 has 12 amino acids. CDR3 region: CASSFSSAEAFF. Written as DNA, the CDR3 is TGTGCCAGCAGTTTTTCTTCCGCTGAAGCTTTCTTT.

In its sample, this clonotype was seen many times. V usage is TRBV29-1 and J usage is TRBJ1-2; weak D call: TRBD1 (6 bases). The germline V gene has CDR1 SQVTM and CDR2 ANQGSEA. V was clipped by 3 bases and J by 4 bases, with 12 bases between them. CDR3 length equals 13 residues. The CDR3 spells CSVEQQGGYGYTF. CDR3 nucleotide sequence: TGCAGCGTTGAGCAACAGGGCGGCTATGGCTACACCTTC.